This T cell receptor beta chain was observed in a study of T cells in Graves' hyperthyroidism and ophthalmopathy. General study points: Expanded thyroid clonotypes (above 0.001) were mostly also found in blood. Through a model of 13 V-J features, ophthalmopathy was separated from stable hyperthyroidism.

Amplification targeted TCR beta CDR3 regions from RNA transcripts. With the HTBI primer set, the TCR CDR3 went through a first round of RT-PCR. TCRdb re-analysed the multiplex PCR reads in MiXCR, keeping a single row per CDR3 protein. The sample has 250,000 to 400,000 distinct CDR3 sequences; about an eighth are singletons. The sample holds a few counts of this clonotype. Its antigen is not known. Germline V gene sequence: CDR1 SGHKS, CDR2 YYEKEE (reference sequence). This CDR3 is 13 amino acids long. Trimming cost V 0 bases and J 4 bases, with 5 bases left between them. Sequencing was carried out using blood. This receptor was taken from a woman aged 40 to 55 with Graves' ophthalmopathy. This chain links TRBV5-5 with TRBJ2-1; D gene ambiguous. The CDR3 loop is CASSLAVYNEQFF. The CDR3 DNA reads TGTGCCAGCAGCTTGGCAGTGTACAATGAGCAGTTCTTC.